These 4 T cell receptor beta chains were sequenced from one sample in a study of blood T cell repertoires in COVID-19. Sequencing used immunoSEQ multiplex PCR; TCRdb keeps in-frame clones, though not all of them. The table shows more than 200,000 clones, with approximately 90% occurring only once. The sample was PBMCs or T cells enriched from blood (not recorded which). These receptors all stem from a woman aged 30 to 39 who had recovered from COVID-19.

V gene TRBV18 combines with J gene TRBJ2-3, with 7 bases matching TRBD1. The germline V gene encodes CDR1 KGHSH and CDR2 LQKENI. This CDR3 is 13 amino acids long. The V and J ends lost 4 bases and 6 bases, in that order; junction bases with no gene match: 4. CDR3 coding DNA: TGTGCCAGCTCACAAGGGGGCGCGGATACGCAGTATTTT. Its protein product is CASSQGGADTQYF.

DNA of the CDR3: TGTGCCAGCAGTTTATATGAGGGGGGGACAACTGAAAAACTGTTTTTT. This gives the protein CASSLYEGGTTEKLFF. The V call is TRBV28, the J call TRBJ1-4, with D perhaps TRBD1 (6 bases). V was shortened by 1 base and J by 7 bases, with 16 bases between the two germline ends. CDR1 is MDHEN, CDR2 SYDVKM, per germline. The CDR3 is 16 amino acids. Full variable domain (missing parts from reference TRBV28 and TRBJ1-4): DVKVTQSSRYLVKRTGEKVFLECVQDMDHENMFWYRQDPGLGLRLIYFSYDVKMKEKGDIPEGYSVSREKKERFSLILESASTNQTSMYLCASSLYEGGTTEKLFFGSGTQLSVL.

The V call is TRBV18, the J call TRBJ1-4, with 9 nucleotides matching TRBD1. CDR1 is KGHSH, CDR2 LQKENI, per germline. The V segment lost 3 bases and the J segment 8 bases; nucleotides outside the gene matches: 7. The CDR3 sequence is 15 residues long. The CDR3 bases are TGTGCCAGCTCACCTCGGACAGGGGAGGAAGAAAAACTGTTTTTT. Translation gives CASSPRTGEEEKLFF.

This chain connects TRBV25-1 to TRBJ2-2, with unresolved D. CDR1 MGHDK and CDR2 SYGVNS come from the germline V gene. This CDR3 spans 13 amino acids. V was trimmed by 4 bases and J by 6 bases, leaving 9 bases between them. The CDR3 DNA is TGTGCCAGCAGTGCCGAGCTTTCCGGGGAGCTGTTTTTT. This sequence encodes CASSAELSGELFF.